This T cell receptor beta chain comes out of a study of T cell responses to AZD1222 COVID-19 vaccine. Study as a whole: Second-dose timings of about 4 or about 12 weeks were pooled. Study observations and caveats: Repertoire samples came only from after the peak T cell response. Of spike-specific TCRs, nearly half reportedly target regions left unmutated in variants. The sample set comprised mostly white British donors with more females, and clonal diversity was possibly underestimated.

CDR3 length: 17 residues. Trimming cost V 4 bases and J 2 bases; bases outside gene matches: 11. CDR1 and CDR2 (germline): SGHVS, FQNEAQ. Measured with immunoSEQ multiplex PCR; TCRdb has only the in-frame clones, and not every one. The sample carries about 120,000 clones, less than 90% recorded once. As for this clone: The antigen is unknown.

V and J are TRBV7-8 and TRBJ1-5; 7 nucleotides line up with TRBD1. Source: peripheral blood, taken on day 0 of AZD1222 vaccination. This sequence was found in an adult in good health. The CDR3 reads CASSWGVQGIGNQPQHF. The DNA for the CDR3 is TGTGCCAGCAGCTGGGGCGTACAGGGGATTGGCAATCAGCCCCAGCATTTT. Based on the CDR3 plus reference TRBV7-8 and TRBJ1-5, the full variable domain is GAGVSQSPRYKVAKRGQDVALRCDPISGHVSLFWYQQALGQGPEFLTYFQNEAQLDKSGLPSDRFFAERPEGSVSTLKIQRTQQEDSAVYLCASSWGVQGIGNQPQHFGDGTRLSIL.